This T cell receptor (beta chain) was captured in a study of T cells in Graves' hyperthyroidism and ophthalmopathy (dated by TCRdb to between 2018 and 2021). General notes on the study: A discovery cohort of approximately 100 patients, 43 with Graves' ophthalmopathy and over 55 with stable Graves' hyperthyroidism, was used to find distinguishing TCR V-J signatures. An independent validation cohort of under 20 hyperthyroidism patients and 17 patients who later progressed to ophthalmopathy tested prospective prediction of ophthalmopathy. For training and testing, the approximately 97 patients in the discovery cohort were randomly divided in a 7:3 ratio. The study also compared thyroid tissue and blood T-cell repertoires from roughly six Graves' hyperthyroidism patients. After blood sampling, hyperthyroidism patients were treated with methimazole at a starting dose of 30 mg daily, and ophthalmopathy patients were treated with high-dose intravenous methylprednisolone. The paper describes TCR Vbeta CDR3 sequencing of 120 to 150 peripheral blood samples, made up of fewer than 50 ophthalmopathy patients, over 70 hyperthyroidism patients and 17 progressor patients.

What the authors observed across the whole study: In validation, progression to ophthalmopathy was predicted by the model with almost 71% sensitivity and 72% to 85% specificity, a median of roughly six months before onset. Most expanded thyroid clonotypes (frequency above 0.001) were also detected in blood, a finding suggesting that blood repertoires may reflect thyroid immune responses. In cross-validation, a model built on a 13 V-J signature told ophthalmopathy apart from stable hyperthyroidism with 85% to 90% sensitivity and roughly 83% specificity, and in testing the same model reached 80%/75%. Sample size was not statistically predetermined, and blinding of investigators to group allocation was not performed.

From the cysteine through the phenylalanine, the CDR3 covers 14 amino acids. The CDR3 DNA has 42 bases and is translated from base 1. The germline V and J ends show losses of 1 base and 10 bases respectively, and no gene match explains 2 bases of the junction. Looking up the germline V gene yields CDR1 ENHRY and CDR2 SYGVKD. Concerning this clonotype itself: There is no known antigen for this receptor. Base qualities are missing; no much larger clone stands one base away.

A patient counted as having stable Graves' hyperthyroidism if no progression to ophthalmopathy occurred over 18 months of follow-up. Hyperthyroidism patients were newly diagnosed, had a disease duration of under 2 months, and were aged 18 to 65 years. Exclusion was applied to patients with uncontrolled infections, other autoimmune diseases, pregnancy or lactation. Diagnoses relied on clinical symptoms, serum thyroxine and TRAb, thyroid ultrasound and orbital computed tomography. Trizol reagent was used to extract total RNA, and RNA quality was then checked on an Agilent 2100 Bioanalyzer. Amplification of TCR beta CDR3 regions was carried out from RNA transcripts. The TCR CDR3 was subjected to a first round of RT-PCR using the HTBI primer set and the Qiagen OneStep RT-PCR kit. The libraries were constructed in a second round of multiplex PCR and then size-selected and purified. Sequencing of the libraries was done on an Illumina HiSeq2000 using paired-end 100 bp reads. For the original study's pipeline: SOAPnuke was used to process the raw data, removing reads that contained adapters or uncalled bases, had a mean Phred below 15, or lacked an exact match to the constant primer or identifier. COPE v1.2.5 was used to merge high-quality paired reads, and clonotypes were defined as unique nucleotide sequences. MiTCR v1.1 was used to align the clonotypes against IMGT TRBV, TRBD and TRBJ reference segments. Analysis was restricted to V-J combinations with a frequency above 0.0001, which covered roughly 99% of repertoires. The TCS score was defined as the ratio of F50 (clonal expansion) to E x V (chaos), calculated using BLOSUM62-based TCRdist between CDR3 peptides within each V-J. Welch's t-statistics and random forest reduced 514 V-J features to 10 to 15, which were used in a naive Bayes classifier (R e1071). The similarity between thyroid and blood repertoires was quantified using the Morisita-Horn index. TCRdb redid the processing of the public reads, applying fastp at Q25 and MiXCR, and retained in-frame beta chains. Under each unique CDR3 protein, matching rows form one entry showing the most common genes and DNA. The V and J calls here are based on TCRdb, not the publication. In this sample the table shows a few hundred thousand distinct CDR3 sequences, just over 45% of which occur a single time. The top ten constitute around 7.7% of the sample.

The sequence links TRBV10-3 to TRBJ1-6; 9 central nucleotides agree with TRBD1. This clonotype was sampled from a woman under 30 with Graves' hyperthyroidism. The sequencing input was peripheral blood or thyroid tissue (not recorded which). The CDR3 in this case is CAISEFDRGSPLHF. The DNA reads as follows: TGTGCCATCAGTGAGTTTGACAGGGGGTCACCCCTCCACTTT.